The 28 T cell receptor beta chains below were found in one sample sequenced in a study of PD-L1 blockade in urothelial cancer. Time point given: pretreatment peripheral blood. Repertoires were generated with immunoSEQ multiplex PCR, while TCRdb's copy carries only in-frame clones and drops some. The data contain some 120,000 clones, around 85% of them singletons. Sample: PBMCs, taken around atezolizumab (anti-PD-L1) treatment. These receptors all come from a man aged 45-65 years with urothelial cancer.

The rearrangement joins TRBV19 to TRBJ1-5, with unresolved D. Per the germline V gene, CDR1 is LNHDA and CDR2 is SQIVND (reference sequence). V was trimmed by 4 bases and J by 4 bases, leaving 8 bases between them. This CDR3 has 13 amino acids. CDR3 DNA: TGTGCCAGTAGTACGGGTTTTAATCAGCCCCAGCATTTT. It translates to CASSTGFNQPQHF.

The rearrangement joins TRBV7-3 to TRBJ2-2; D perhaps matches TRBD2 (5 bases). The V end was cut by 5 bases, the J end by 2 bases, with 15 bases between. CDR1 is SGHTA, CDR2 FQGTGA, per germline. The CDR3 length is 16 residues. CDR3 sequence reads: CASSIGGSVNTGELFF. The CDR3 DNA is TGTGCCAGCAGCATCGGAGGTAGCGTTAACACCGGGGAGCTGTTTTTT.

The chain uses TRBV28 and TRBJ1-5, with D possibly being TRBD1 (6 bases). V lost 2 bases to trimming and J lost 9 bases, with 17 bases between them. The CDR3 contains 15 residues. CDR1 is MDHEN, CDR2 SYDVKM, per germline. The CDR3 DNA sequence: TGTGCCAGCAGTTTAATCCTGAGGGGGAAAGGGCCCCAGCATTTT. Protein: CASSLILRGKGPQHF.

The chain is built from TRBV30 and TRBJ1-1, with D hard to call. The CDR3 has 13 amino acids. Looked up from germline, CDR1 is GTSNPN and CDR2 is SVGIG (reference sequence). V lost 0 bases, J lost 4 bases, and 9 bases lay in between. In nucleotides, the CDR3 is TGTGCCTGGAGTGTACAGTCCGGCACTGAAGCTTTCTTT. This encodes CAWSVQSGTEAFF. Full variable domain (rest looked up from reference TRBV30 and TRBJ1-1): SQTIHQWPATLVQPVGSPLSLECTVEGTSNPNLYWYRQAAGRGLQLLFYSVGIGQISSEVPQNLSASRPQDRQFILSSKKLLLSDSGFYLCAWSVQSGTEAFFGQGTRLTVV.

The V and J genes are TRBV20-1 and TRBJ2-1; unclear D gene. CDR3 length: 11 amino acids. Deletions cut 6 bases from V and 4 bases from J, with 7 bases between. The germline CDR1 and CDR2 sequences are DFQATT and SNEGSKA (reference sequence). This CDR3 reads CSATIYNEQFF. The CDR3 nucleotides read TGCAGTGCCACTATATACAATGAGCAGTTCTTC.

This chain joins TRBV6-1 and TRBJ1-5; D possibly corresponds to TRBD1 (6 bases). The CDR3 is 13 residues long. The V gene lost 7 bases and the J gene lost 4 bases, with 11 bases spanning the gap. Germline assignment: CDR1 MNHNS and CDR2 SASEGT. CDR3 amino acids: CASNLQGNQPQHF. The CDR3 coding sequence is TGTGCCAGCAACCTACAGGGTAATCAGCCCCAGCATTTT.

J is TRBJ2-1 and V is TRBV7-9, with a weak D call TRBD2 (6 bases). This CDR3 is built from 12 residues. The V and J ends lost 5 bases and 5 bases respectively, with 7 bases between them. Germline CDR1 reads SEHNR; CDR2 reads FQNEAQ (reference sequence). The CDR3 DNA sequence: TGTGCCAGCAGCCGACTAGACAATGAGCAGTTCTTC. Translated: CASSRLDNEQFF. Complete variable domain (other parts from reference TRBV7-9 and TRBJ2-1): DTGVSQNPRHKITKRGQNVTFRCDPISEHNRLYWYRQTLGQGPEFLTYFQNEAQLEKSRLLSDRFSAERPKGSFSTLEIQRTEQGDSAMYLCASSRLDNEQFFGPGTRLTVL.

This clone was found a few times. The CDR3 region has the DNA TGTGCCTCAATAACAGGGGGCTACACCTTC. This gives the protein CASITGGYTF. The chain combines TRBV30 with TRBJ1-2, with D possibly matching TRBD1 (6 bases). The CDR3 has 10 amino acids. The germline V gene encodes CDR1 GTSNPN and CDR2 SVGIG (reference sequence). Trimming pared 7 bases from V and 8 bases from J, leaving 11 bases between.

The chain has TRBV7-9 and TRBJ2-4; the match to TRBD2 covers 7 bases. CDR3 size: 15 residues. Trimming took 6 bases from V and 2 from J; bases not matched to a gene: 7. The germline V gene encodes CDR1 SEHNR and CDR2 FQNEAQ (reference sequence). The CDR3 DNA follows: TGTGCCAGCAGTCAGGCGGGAGAGACCAAAAACATTCAGTACTTC. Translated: CASSQAGETKNIQYF.

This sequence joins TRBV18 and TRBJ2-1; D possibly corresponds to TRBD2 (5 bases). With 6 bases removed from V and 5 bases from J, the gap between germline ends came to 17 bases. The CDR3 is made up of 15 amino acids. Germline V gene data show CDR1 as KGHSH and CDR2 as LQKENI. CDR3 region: CASSSRGKNNNEQFF. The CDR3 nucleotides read TGTGCCAGCTCCTCCCGAGGGAAAAACAACAATGAGCAGTTCTTC.

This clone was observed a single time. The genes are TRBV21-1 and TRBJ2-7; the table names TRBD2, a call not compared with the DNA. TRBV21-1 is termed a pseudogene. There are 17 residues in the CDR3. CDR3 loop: CASSKGRFRGLTYEQYF. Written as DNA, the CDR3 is TGTGCCAGCAGCAAAGGTCGCTTTCGGGGGTTAACCTACGAGCAGTACTTC.

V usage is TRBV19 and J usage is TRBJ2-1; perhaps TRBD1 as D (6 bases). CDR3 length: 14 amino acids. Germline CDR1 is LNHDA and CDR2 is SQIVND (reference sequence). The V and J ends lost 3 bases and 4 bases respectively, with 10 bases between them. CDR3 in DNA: TGTGCCAGTAGTATCTTGGACAGTTACAATGAGCAGTTCTTC. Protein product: CASSILDSYNEQFF.

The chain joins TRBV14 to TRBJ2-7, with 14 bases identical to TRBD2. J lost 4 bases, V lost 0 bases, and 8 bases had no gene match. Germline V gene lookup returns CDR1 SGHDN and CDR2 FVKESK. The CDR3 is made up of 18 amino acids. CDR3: CASSQDWGTSGSGYEQYF. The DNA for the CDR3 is TGTGCCAGCAGCCAAGATTGGGGGACTAGCGGGAGCGGGTACGAGCAGTACTTC.

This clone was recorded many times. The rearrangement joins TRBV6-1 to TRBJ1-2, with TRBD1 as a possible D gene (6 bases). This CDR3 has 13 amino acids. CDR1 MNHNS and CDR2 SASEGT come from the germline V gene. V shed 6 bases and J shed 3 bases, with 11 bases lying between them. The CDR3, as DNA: TGTGCCAGCAGGAAACACAGGGACTATGGCTACACCTTC. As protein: CASRKHRDYGYTF.

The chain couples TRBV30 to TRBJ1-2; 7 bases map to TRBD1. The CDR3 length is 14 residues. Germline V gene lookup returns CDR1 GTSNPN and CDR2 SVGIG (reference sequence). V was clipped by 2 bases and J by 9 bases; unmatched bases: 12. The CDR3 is CAWSPTQGTRRYTF. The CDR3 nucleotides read TGTGCCTGGAGTCCGACACAGGGGACACGGCGCTACACCTTC.

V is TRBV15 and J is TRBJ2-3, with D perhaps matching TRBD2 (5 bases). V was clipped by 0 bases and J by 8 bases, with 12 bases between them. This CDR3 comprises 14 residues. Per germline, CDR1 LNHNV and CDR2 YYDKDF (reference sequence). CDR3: CATSREHPSSTQYF. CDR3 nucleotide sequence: TGTGCCACCAGCAGAGAGCACCCTAGCAGTACGCAGTATTTT.

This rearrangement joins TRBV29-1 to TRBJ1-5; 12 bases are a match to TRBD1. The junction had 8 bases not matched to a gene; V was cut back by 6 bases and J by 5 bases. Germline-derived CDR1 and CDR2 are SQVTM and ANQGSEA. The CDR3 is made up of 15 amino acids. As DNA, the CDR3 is TGCAGCGTCGCCCGGGACAGGGGGCCAGATCAGCCCCAGCATTTT. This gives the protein CSVARDRGPDQPQHF.

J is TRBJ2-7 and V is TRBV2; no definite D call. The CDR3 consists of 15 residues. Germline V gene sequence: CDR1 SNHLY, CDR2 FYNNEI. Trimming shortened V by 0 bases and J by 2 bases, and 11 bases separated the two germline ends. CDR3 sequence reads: CASSEARLRTYEQYF. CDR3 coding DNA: TGTGCCAGCAGTGAAGCCCGTCTGAGGACCTACGAGCAGTACTTC.

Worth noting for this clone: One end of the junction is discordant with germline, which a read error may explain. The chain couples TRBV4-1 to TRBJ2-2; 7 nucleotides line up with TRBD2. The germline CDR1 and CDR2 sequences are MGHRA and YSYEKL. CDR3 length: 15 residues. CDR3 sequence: CASRQEAGPQGELFF. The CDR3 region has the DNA TGCGCCAGCAGACAAGAAGCGGGACCCCAGGGGGAGCTGTTTTTT.

The CDR3 DNA follows: TGTGCCAGCAGTCCCTCAGGGGGCTTCGATCAGCCCCAGCATTTT. This encodes CASSPSGGFDQPQHF. The chain uses TRBV25-1 and TRBJ1-5; 8 bases are shared with TRBD1. Per germline, CDR1 MGHDK and CDR2 SYGVNS. Trimming at V came to 5 bases and at J to 5 bases, leaving 8 bases not matched to a gene. This CDR3 is 15 amino acids long.

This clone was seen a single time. For the CDR3, the DNA is TGTGCCAGCAGCCAAGAGGCGGGGGCCGCCTACGAGCAGTACTTC. Translation gives CASSQEAGAAYEQYF. V and J are TRBV14 and TRBJ2-7, with D possibly being TRBD2 (7 bases). The germline V gene encodes CDR1 SGHDN and CDR2 FVKESK. There are 15 residues in the CDR3. V gave up 0 bases and J gave up 2 bases, with 11 bases separating them.

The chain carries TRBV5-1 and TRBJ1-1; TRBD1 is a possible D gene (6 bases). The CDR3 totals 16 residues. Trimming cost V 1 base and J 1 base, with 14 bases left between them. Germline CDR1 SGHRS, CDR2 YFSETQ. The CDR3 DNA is TGCGCCAGCAGCTTGCTGACAGGAGTGGCGAACACTGAAGCTTTCTTT. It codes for CASSLLTGVANTEAFF.

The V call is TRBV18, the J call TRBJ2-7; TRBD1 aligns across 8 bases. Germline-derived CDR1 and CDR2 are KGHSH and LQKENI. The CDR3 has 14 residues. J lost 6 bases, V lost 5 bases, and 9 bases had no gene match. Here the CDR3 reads CASSSWDRLSEQYF. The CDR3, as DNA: TGTGCCAGCTCATCGTGGGACAGGCTGAGCGAGCAGTACTTC. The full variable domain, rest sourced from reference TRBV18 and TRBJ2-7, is NAGVMQNPRHLVRRRGQEARLRCSPMKGHSHVYWYRQLPEEGLKFMVYLQKENIIDESGMPKERFSAEFPKEGPSILRIQQVVRGDSAAYFCASSSWDRLSEQYFGPGTRLTVT.

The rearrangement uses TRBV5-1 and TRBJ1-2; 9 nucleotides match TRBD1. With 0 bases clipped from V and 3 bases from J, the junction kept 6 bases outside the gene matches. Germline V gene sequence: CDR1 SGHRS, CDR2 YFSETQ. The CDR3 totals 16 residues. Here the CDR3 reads CASSLAWGQGDYGYTF. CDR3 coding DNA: TGCGCCAGCAGCTTGGCGTGGGGACAGGGAGACTATGGCTACACCTTC.

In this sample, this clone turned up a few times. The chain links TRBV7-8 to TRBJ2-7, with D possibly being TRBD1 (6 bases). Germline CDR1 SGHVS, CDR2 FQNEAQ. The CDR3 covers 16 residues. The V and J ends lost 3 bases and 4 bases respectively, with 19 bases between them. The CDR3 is CASSFQQGRGSYEQYF. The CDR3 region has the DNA TGTGCCAGCAGCTTTCAACAGGGCCGCGGCTCTTACGAGCAGTACTTC.

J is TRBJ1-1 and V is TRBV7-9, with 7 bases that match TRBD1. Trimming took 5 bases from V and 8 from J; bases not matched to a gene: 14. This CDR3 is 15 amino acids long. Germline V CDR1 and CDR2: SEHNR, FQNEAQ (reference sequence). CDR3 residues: CASSRDSQIPKEAFF. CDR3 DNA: TGTGCCAGCAGCCGGGACAGCCAAATTCCAAAAGAAGCTTTCTTT.

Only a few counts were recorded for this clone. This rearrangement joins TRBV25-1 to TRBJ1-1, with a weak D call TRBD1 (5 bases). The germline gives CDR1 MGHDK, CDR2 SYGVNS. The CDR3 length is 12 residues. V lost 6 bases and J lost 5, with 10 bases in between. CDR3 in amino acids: CASRTGETEAFF. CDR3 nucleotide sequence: TGTGCCAGCAGAACAGGAGAAACTGAAGCTTTCTTT.

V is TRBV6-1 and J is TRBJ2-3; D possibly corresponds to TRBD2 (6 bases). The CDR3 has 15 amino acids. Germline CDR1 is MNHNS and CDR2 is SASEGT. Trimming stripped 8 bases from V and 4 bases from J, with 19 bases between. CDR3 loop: CASLGLPPLPDTQYF. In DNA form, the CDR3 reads TGTGCCAGCCTGGGACTCCCGCCGCTGCCAGATACGCAGTATTTT.